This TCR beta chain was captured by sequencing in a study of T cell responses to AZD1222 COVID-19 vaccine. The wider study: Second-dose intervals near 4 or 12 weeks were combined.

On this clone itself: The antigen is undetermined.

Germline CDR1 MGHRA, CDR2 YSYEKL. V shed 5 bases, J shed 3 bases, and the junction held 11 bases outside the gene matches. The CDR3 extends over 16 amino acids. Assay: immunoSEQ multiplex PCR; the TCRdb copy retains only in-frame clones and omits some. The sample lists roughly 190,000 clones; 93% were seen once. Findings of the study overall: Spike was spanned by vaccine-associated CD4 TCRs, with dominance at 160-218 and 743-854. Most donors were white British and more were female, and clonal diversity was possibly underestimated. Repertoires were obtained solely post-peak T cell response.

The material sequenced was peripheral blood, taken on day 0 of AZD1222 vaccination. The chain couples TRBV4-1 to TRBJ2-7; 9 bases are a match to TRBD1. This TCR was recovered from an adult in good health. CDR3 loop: CASSSSPGQGYYEQYF. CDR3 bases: TGCGCCAGCAGCTCCTCCCCGGGACAGGGATACTACGAGCAGTACTTC.